These 6 T cell receptor beta chains came from one sample sequenced in a study of blood T cell repertoires in COVID-19. Libraries were prepared by immunoSEQ multiplex PCR; TCRdb keeps only in-frame clonotypes and omits some of them. The data show around 290,000 clones, 75% to 90% seen once. Source material: peripheral blood. The receptors derive from a woman between 70 and 85 years old with COVID-19, enrolled during active disease.

The V call is TRBV5-4, the J call TRBJ1-2; 12 nucleotides line up with TRBD1. The CDR3 sequence is 16 residues long. The V gene end was trimmed by 4 bases and the J gene end by 6 bases; junction bases not matched to a gene: 10. Germline-derived CDR1 and CDR2 are SGHNT and YYREEE (reference sequence). CDR3 DNA sequence: TGTGCCAGCAGCCGGGGACAGGGGGCTTTCGTAAATGGCTACACCTTC. Its protein is CASSRGQGAFVNGYTF.

For the CDR3, the DNA is TGCGCCAGCAGCCAATCCGGACAGAACCATCAGCCCCAGCATTTT. Its protein is CASSQSGQNHQPQHF. The V call is TRBV4-1, the J call TRBJ1-5; D might be TRBD1 (6 bases). The germline V gene encodes CDR1 MGHRA and CDR2 YSYEKL. This CDR3 contains 15 residues. The ends were cut back, 2 bases at V and 5 bases at J, with 13 bases in the middle.

This chain connects TRBV4-1 to TRBJ1-1; D call uncertain. CDR3 length: 14 amino acids. Germline V gene sequence: CDR1 MGHRA, CDR2 YSYEKL. Between the trimmed V and J ends, which lost 1 base and 0 bases, there was a span of 6 bases. CDR3 amino acids: CASSQARLNTEAFF. The DNA of the CDR3 is TGCGCCAGCAGCCAAGCCAGGTTGAACACTGAAGCTTTCTTT.

This sequence joins TRBV28 and TRBJ2-7; TRBD1 matches 8 bases. Per the germline V gene, CDR1 is MDHEN and CDR2 is SYDVKM. V trimming: 3 bases; J trimming: 3 bases; junction bases outside the gene matches: 7. This CDR3 region has 15 residues. This chain's CDR3 is CASSFPGQGGYEQYF. The CDR3 DNA reads as TGTGCCAGCAGTTTTCCCGGACAGGGAGGCTACGAGCAGTACTTC.

This rearrangement joins TRBV2 to TRBJ2-2; D is possibly TRBD2 (5 bases). Trimming took off 7 bases at V and 7 bases at J, with 7 bases between the two ends. This CDR3 has 11 residues. CDR1 and CDR2 (germline): SNHLY, FYNNEI. This CDR3 is CASNGDGELFF. DNA of the CDR3: TGTGCCAGCAACGGGGACGGGGAGCTGTTTTTT. The variable domain in full, completed from reference TRBV2 and TRBJ2-2, reads EPEVTQTPSHQVTQMGQEVILRCVPISNHLYFYWYRQILGQKVEFLVSFYNNEISEKSEIFDDQFSVERPDGSNFTLKIRSTKLEDSAMYFCASNGDGELFFGEGSRLTVL.

The V gene is TRBV6-5, the J gene TRBJ1-2; no firm D call. The CDR3 is 13 residues long. Germline V CDR1 and CDR2: MNHEY, SVGAGI. V was pared by 3 bases and J by 1 base, with 6 bases between. The CDR3 nucleotides are TGTGCCAGCAGTTATGCGCATAACTATGGCTACACCTTC. This codes for CASSYAHNYGYTF.